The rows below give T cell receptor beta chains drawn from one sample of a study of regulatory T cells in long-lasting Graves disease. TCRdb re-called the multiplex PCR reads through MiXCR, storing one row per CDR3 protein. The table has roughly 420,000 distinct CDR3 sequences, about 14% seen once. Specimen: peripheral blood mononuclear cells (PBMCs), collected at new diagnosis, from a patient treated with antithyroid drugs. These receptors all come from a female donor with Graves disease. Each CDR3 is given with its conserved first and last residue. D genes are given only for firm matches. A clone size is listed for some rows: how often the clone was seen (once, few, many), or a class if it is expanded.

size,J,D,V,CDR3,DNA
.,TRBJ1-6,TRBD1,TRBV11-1,CASSFGQGRASPLHF,TGTGCCAGCAGCTTTGGACAGGGGCGCGCCTCACCCCTCCACTTT
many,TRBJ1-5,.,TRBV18,CASSPYRESQPQHF,TGTGCCAGCTCACCTTACAGGGAAAGTCAGCCCCAGCATTTT
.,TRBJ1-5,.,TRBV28,CASSLPWSNQPQHF,TGTGCCAGCAGTTTGCCCTGGAGCAATCAGCCCCAGCATTTT
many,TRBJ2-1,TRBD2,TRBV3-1,CASSRGGGVLDEQFF,TGTGCCAGCAGCCGGGGCGGGGGGGTACTGGATGAGCAGTTCTTC
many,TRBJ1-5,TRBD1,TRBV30,CAWQGAMQPQHF,TGTGCCTGGCAGGGGGCTATGCAGCCCCAGCATTTT
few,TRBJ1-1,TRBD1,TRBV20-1,CSARAQGEGGFTEAFF,TGCAGTGCTAGAGCCCAGGGGGAGGGGGGGTTCACTGAAGCTTTCTTT
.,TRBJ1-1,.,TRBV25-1,CASSESGSGQAEAFF,TGTGCCAGCAGTGAATCCGGTTCAGGGCAAGCTGAAGCTTTCTTT
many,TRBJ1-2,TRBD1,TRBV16,CASSQTLTGEGYGYTF,TGTGCCAGCAGCCAAACCCTTACAGGGGAGGGCTATGGCTACACCTTC
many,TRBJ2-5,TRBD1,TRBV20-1,CSAVKDRGLKETQYF,TGCAGTGCGGTCAAGGACAGGGGGCTAAAAGAGACCCAGTACTTC
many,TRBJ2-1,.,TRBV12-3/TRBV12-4,CASSLRSGSYNEQFF,TGTGCCAGCAGCTTGCGATCGGGGTCCTACAATGAGCAGTTCTTC
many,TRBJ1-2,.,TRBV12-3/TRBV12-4,CASSLDRRTYGYTF,TGTGCCAGCAGTTTAGACCGAAGGACCTATGGCTACACCTTC
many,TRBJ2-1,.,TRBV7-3,CASSLTVHNEQFF,TGTGCCAGCAGCTTAACAGTACACAATGAGCAGTTCTTC
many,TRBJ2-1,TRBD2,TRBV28,CASSSTPGLGGNEQFF,TGTGCCAGCAGTTCTACTCCGGGACTAGGAGGCAATGAGCAGTTCTTC
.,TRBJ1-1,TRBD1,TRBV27,CASSLATGTGVREAFF,TGTGCCAGCAGCTTGGCGACCGGGACAGGGGTTCGAGAAGCTTTCTTT
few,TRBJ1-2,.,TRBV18,CASSRGTGDDGYTF,TGTGCCAGCTCTCGAGGAACGGGGGATGATGGCTACACCTTC
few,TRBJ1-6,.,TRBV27,CASSLFRTEDSYNSPLHF,TGTGCCAGCAGTTTATTTCGAACCGAGGACTCCTATAATTCACCCCTCCACTTT
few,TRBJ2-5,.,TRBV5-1,CASSLSGPHGETQYF,TGCGCCAGCAGCTTGAGCGGGCCCCATGGAGAGACCCAGTACTTC
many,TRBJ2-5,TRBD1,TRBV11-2,CASSLEDREVETQYF,TGTGCCAGCAGCCTTGAGGACAGGGAGGTGGAGACCCAGTACTTC
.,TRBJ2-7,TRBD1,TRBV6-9,CASSYGDRSDEQYF,TGTGCCAGCAGTTACGGGGACAGGTCTGACGAGCAGTACTTC
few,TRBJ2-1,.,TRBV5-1,CASSGRRDEQFF,TGCGCCAGCAGCGGCCGGCGAGATGAGCAGTTCTTC
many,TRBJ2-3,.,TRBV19,CASSIVRGSTDTQYF,TGTGCCAGTAGTATAGTTAGGGGGAGCACAGATACGCAGTATTTT
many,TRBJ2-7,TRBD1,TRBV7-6,CASSHPDRDYEQYF,TGTGCCAGCAGCCATCCCGACAGGGACTACGAGCAGTACTTC
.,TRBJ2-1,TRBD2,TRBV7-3,CASSLTAGGPRDEQFF,TGTGCCAGCAGCTTAACCGCGGGAGGGCCTAGAGATGAGCAGTTCTTC
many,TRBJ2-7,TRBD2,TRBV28,CASSTTSGNLLHEQYF,TGTGCCAGCAGCACGACTAGCGGGAATCTTCTCCACGAGCAGTACTTC
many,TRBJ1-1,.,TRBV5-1,CASSLGKHTEAFF,TGCGCCAGCAGCTTGGGGAAACACACTGAAGCTTTCTTT
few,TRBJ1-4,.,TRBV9,CASSISPTNEKLFF,TGTGCCAGCAGCATCAGCCCAACTAATGAAAAACTGTTTTTT
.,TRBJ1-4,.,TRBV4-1,CASSHWGNEKLFF,TGCGCCAGCAGCCACTGGGGAAATGAAAAACTGTTTTTT
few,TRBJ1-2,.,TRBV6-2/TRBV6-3,CASTTTARASLRGYTF,TGTGCCAGCACCACAACCGCTAGGGCCTCCCTGAGGGGCTACACCTTC
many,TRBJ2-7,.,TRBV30,CAWSELYEQYF,TGTGCCTGGAGTGAACTCTACGAGCAGTACTTC
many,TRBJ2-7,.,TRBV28,CASSSFDRSSYEQYF,TGTGCCAGCAGTTCCTTCGACAGGTCCTCCTACGAGCAGTACTTC
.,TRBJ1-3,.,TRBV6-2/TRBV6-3,CASNYVPAEGDTIYF,TGTGCCAGCAATTATGTCCCGGCGGAAGGAGACACCATATATTTT
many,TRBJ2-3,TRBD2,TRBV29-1,CSAEGLAGEGVSADTQYF,TGCAGCGCCGAGGGGCTAGCGGGAGAAGGTGTGTCTGCAGATACGCAGTATTTT
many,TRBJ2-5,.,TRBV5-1,CASSPGTLQETQYF,TGCGCCAGCAGCCCCGGGACCCTTCAAGAGACCCAGTACTTC
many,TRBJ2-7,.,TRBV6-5,CASSYSMTGYEQYF,TGTGCCAGCAGTTACTCAATGACAGGCTACGAGCAGTACTTC
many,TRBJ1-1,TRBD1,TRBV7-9,CASSLAQGTGRLYTEAFF,TGTGCCAGCAGCTTAGCGCAGGGGACAGGGAGACTTTACACTGAAGCTTTCTTT
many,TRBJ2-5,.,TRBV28,CASSPLPQETQYF,TGTGCCAGCAGTCCTCTTCCCCAAGAGACCCAGTACTTC
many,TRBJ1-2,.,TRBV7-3,CASSPRRGDYGYTF,TGTGCCAGCAGCCCGCGGCGAGGAGACTATGGCTACACCTTC
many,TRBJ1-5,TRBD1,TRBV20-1,CSAPRTGGFQPQHF,TGCAGTGCTCCTCGGACAGGGGGCTTTCAGCCCCAGCATTTT
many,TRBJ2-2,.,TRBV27,CASSLSGTNTGELFF,TGTGCCAGCAGTTTGTCCGGGACGAACACCGGGGAGCTGTTTTTT
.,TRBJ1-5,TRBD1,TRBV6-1,CASSGSPGQGGNQPQHF,TGTGCCAGCAGTGGCTCTCCGGGACAGGGAGGGAATCAGCCCCAGCATTTT
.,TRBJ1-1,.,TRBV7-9,CASTGREQVEAFF,TGTGCCAGCACCGGCCGAGAACAGGTTGAAGCTTTCTTT
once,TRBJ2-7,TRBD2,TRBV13,CASSSRRSGRVGDEQYF,TGTGCCAGCAGCTCCCGCAGAAGCGGGAGGGTGGGCGACGAGCAGTACTTC
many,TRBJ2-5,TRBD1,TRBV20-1,CSARAGQGRETQYF,TGCAGTGCGAGAGCGGGACAGGGGCGAGAGACCCAGTACTTC
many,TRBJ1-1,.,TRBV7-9,CASSWPGENTEAFF,TGTGCCAGCAGCTGGCCCGGGGAAAACACTGAAGCTTTCTTT
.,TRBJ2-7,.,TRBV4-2,CASSQDQDSPYEQYF,TGTGCCAGCAGCCAAGACCAGGACAGCCCATACGAGCAGTACTTC
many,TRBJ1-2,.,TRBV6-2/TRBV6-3,CASSYSRTDRFYGYTF,TGTGCCAGCAGTTACTCACGGACGGACAGATTCTATGGCTACACCTTC
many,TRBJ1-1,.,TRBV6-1,CASMVAGPNTEAFF,TGTGCCAGCATGGTAGCAGGGCCGAACACTGAAGCTTTCTTT
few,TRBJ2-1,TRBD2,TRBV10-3,CAISESERENKQFF,TGTGCCATCAGTGAGTCGGAGCGGGAGAATAAGCAGTTCTTC
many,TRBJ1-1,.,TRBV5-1,CASSDVSGTEAFF,TGCGCCAGCAGCGACGTCTCGGGCACTGAAGCTTTCTTT
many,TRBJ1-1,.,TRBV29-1,CSVGGGAGTEAFF,TGCAGCGTTGGCGGGGGCGCAGGCACTGAAGCTTTCTTT
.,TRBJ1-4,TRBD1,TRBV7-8,CASSFGQVNEKLFF,TGTGCCAGCAGCTTTGGACAGGTCAATGAAAAACTGTTTTTT
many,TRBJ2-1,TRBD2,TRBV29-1,CSPGTSGGVPFF,TGCAGCCCCGGGACTAGCGGGGGAGTGCCGTTCTTC
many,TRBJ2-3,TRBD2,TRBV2,CASSEGLAVTDTQYF,TGTGCCAGCAGTGAAGGACTAGCGGTCACAGATACGCAGTATTTT